The 11 T cell receptor beta chains given below trace back to one sample, sequenced in a study of multiple sclerosis patients with progressive multifocal leukoencephalopathy. As for time point: approximately 12 months of natalizumab therapy. The protocol was immunoSEQ multiplex PCR, while the TCRdb copy is restricted to in-frame clones and leaves out a portion. This table holds around 30,000 clones, around 91% found once. The material was PBMCs, obtained from a patient treated with natalizumab. The receptors were gathered from a human donor with multiple sclerosis.

J is TRBJ1-2 and V is TRBV4-3; D not certain. The length of the CDR3 is 14 residues. Per germline, CDR1 LGHNA and CDR2 YSLEER. The ends were cut back, 2 bases at V and 4 bases at J, with 11 bases in the middle. As DNA, the CDR3 is TGCGCCAGCAGCCAACTGGACGGCCCCTATGGCTACACCTTC. Protein: CASSQLDGPYGYTF.

The V and J genes are TRBV30 and TRBJ1-5; D is unresolved. CDR1 is GTSNPN, CDR2 SVGIG, per germline (reference sequence). This CDR3 is built from 15 residues. Between the trimmed V and J ends, which lost 4 bases and 3 bases, there was a span of 16 bases. CDR3 in DNA: TGTGCCTGGACCCTCCACGGGAGTGTCAATCAGCCCCAGCATTTT. Residues: CAWTLHGSVNQPQHF.

The chain has TRBV25-1 and TRBJ2-3, with a weak D call TRBD1 (6 bases). The V gene's germline CDR1 is MGHDK and CDR2 SYGVNS. Trimming stripped 3 bases from V and 6 bases from J, with 10 bases between. The CDR3 sequence is 13 residues long. Here the CDR3 DNA reads TGTGCCAGCAGTGACCAGGGGTGGGATACGCAGTATTTT. Encoded protein: CASSDQGWDTQYF.

The chain links TRBV19 to TRBJ2-5; D is unresolved. With 3 bases removed from V and 0 bases from J, the gap between germline ends came to 14 bases. The CDR3 is 16 residues long. CDR1 is LNHDA and CDR2 is SQIVND in the germline V gene (reference sequence). CDR3 protein: CASSIRRQSYQETQYF. Written as DNA, the CDR3 is TGTGCCAGTAGTATCCGGCGTCAGAGCTACCAAGAGACCCAGTACTTC.

CDR3 residues: CASTRTANNSPLHF. In DNA, the CDR3 is TGTGCCAGCACTAGGACAGCCAATAATTCACCCCTCCACTTT. The chain couples TRBV6-1 to TRBJ1-6; D possibly corresponds to TRBD1 (6 bases). Deletions cut 7 bases from V and 5 bases from J, with 12 bases between. This CDR3 is 14 amino acids long. Germline CDR1 MNHNS, CDR2 SASEGT.

The chain carries TRBV7-3 and TRBJ2-7, with D possibly being TRBD1 (5 bases). This CDR3 comprises 13 residues. Germline CDR1 and CDR2: SGHTA and FQGTGA. V lost 1 base and J 4 bases, leaving 8 bases between the germline ends. The CDR3 DNA reads TGTGCCAGCAGCTTAAACCCAGGGTACGAGCAGTACTTC. It yields the protein CASSLNPGYEQYF.

The chain couples TRBV4-1 to TRBJ2-1; no clear D gene. Trimming removed 1 base from V and 6 bases from J, with 7 bases in between. The CDR3 length is 13 residues. Looked up from germline, CDR1 is MGHRA and CDR2 is YSYEKL. This chain's CDR3 is CASSQVRLNEQFF. The CDR3 nucleotides read TGCGCCAGCAGCCAAGTTCGGCTCAATGAGCAGTTCTTC.

DNA for the CDR3: TGTGCCAGTAGTATAAGTGCCCCGGCAGTCTACGAGCAGTACTTC. Translated, it gives CASSISAPAVYEQYF. This chain links TRBV19 with TRBJ2-7; D gene ambiguous. Per germline, CDR1 LNHDA and CDR2 SQIVND (reference sequence). Trimming pared 2 bases from V and 3 bases from J, leaving 14 bases between. There are 15 residues in the CDR3.

This clone was found a few times. The chain links TRBV6-5 to TRBJ2-2; possibly TRBD1 or TRBD2 for D (5 bases each). Trimming left V 6 bases short and J 4 bases short, with 9 bases between. The CDR3 loop spans 13 amino acids. Germline V gives CDR1 MNHEY, CDR2 SVGAGI. The CDR3: CASSRDGTGELFF. Written as DNA, the CDR3 is TGTGCCAGCAGCCGGGACGGCACCGGGGAGCTGTTTTTT.

This rearrangement joins TRBV27 to TRBJ1-6; TRBD1 aligns across 8 bases. The trim removed 6 bases at V and 6 bases at J, leaving 19 bases unmatched. CDR3 length equals 19 residues. Germline values: CDR1 MNHEY, CDR2 SMNVEV (reference sequence). In DNA form, the CDR3 reads TGTGCCAGCAGCTTGATTCAGGGGGCTTTCGGGTCGTTTAATTCACCCCTCCACTTT. Translation: CASSLIQGAFGSFNSPLHF.

This clone was counted only a few times. The V call is TRBV6-1, the J call TRBJ2-7, with D possibly matching TRBD2 (5 bases). CDR3 size: 15 residues. Germline loops: CDR1 MNHNS, CDR2 SASEGT. V gave up 6 bases and J gave up 3 bases, with 18 bases separating them. CDR3 residues: CASRYKGEGHYEQYF. The DNA of the CDR3 is TGTGCCAGCAGGTATAAGGGTGAGGGCCACTACGAGCAGTACTTC.